Listed below are T cell receptor beta chains from one sample, sequenced in a study of regulatory T cells in long-lasting Graves disease. TCRdb fed the multiplex PCR reads into MiXCR, producing one record per CDR3 protein. Counted here are 560,000 or so distinct CDR3 sequences, around 15% occurring once; the ten biggest clones make up about 12%. Another study also made use of these data, one on T cells in Graves' hyperthyroidism and ophthalmopathy.

The sample in question was peripheral blood mononuclear cells (PBMCs), obtained at new diagnosis, from a patient treated with antithyroid drugs. Receptor source: a young man with Graves disease. CDR3s include the opening cysteine and the closing phenylalanine or tryptophan. The D gene is left open where the match is weak. The size entry is marked missing in some rows and otherwise reads once, few, many or a size class.

NA	NA	TRBV14	TRBJ2-1	TGTGCCAGCAACCCCCGGGGGTCCTACGAGCAGTTCTTC	CASNPRGSYEQFF
few	NA	TRBV4-1	TRBJ2-7	TGCGCCAGCAGCTCTCCGGGCGAATCGGAGCAGTACTTC	CASSSPGESEQYF
many	TRBD2	TRBV3-1	TRBJ2-5	TGTGCCAGCAGCCAAGAGGGGGGACTAGGCGAGACCCAGTACTTC	CASSQEGGLGETQYF
NA	TRBD1	TRBV25-1	TRBJ2-5	TGTGCCAGCAGTCACAGGGGCGATCAAGAGACCCAGTACTTC	CASSHRGDQETQYF
many	TRBD1	TRBV18	TRBJ2-7	TGTGCCAGCTCACCACCGGGACAGGGGGCCCACGAGCAGTACTTC	CASSPPGQGAHEQYF
many	TRBD2	TRBV7-9	TRBJ2-7	TGTGCCAGCAGGTCGGGTAGCGGGACCTACGAGCAGTACTTC	CASRSGSGTYEQYF
many	NA	TRBV28	TRBJ1-2	TGTGCCAGCAGTTTCCCTTACTCGGATAACTATGGCTACACCTTC	CASSFPYSDNYGYTF
NA	NA	TRBV4-1	TRBJ2-1	TGCGCCAGCAGCCAAGCTAGGGCGTACAATGAGCAGTTCTTC	CASSQARAYNEQFF
NA	NA	TRBV19	TRBJ1-2	TGTGCCAGTAGTATCTCAGGTGACTATGGCTACACCTTC	CASSISGDYGYTF
NA	NA	TRBV19	TRBJ2-7	TGTGCCAGTAGTATCGCGGGGGCCTCGACCTACGAGCAGTACTTC	CASSIAGASTYEQYF
few	NA	TRBV6-2/TRBV6-3	TRBJ1-4	TGTGCCAGCAGTTACTCCATCGGGACGGCGAATGAAAAACTGTTTTTT	CASSYSIGTANEKLFF
NA	TRBD2	TRBV3-1	TRBJ2-2	TGTGCCAGCAGCCAGGGTGCTAGCGGGACAAGCTCCGCGAACACCGGGGAGCTGTTTTTT	CASSQGASGTSSANTGELFF
NA	TRBD2	TRBV20-1	TRBJ2-3	TGCAGTGCTAGTCGATTAGCGGGAGCGACAGATACGCAGTATTTT	CSASRLAGATDTQYF
NA	NA	TRBV4-1	TRBJ2-2	TGCGCCAGCAGCCCAGACAAGGTCAGGAGAAACACCGGGGAGCTGTTTTTT	CASSPDKVRRNTGELFF
few	NA	TRBV5-1	TRBJ1-2	TGCGCCAGCAGCGGTGGACAGACTAACTATGGCTACACCTTC	CASSGGQTNYGYTF
many	NA	TRBV20-1	TRBJ1-5	TGCAGTGCTCAAACAGGGAGCCAGCCCCAGCATTTT	CSAQTGSQPQHF
many	NA	TRBV5-1	TRBJ2-7	TGCGCCAGCAGCCTGGAAGCTGCTACGAAGCAGTACTTC	CASSLEAATKQYF
many	TRBD2	TRBV7-3	TRBJ2-3	TGTGCCAGCAGCCAGACGGGAGGGCGGGCAGATACGCAGTATTTT	CASSQTGGRADTQYF
NA	TRBD1	TRBV4-1	TRBJ1-1	TGCGCCAGCGGACCGGGACAGGAAGCTTTCTTT	CASGPGQEAFF
many	TRBD1	TRBV2	TRBJ1-5	TGTGCCAGCAGTGCTACAGGGGGCAATCAGCCCCAGCATTTT	CASSATGGNQPQHF
many	NA	TRBV20-1	TRBJ2-4	TGCAGTGCTAGACAGGGGTCGGCAACCAAAAACATTCAGTACTTC	CSARQGSATKNIQYF
many	TRBD2	TRBV12-3/TRBV12-4	TRBJ2-1	TGTGCCAGCAGTCGTAGCGGGAGAGACTACAATGAGCAGTTCTTC	CASSRSGRDYNEQFF
few	NA	TRBV6-1	TRBJ1-5	TGTGCCAGCAGTATCACAAGTAGCAATCAGCCCCAGCATTTT	CASSITSSNQPQHF
NA	NA	TRBV19	TRBJ1-1	TGTGCCACTAGGGGGGGGGCGGAAACCCCTGAAGCTTTCTTT	CATRGGAETPEAFF
many	NA	TRBV6-1	TRBJ1-1	TGTGCCAGCACCCTCCGGGGGGCGACTGAAGCTTTCTTT	CASTLRGATEAFF
NA	NA	TRBV4-1	TRBJ2-7	TGCGCCAGCAGCCATTTAGGGCCCCCTCGGGGCTACGAGCAGTACTTC	CASSHLGPPRGYEQYF
many	NA	TRBV20-1	TRBJ1-4	TGCAGTGCTAGAGATCCACCACTCTACAGGGCTGAGGAAAAACTGTTTTTT	CSARDPPLYRAEEKLFF
many	NA	TRBV27	TRBJ2-3	TGTGCCAGCAGTTCCTCCGGCTTCACCCTAGCTGTGGCTGATACGCAGTATTTT	CASSSSGFTLAVADTQYF
few	TRBD2	TRBV27	TRBJ2-1	TGTGCCAGCAGTCTATATAGCGGGAGGGCCTACAATGAGCAGTTCTTC	CASSLYSGRAYNEQFF
many	TRBD1	TRBV6-1	TRBJ1-1	TGTGCCAGCAGCCGGCAGGGGGACACTGAAGCTTTCTTT	CASSRQGDTEAFF
NA	NA	TRBV27	TRBJ2-2	TGTGTCAGCAGTTCGGGTCCCGGGGAGCTGTTTTTT	CVSSSGPGELFF
NA	TRBD2	TRBV3-1	TRBJ2-3	TGTGCCAGCAACGGCGGGGGGATTAGCAGTACGCAGTATTTT	CASNGGGISSTQYF
few	NA	TRBV19	TRBJ2-1	TGTGCCAGTAGTATTTCGGTGCTCAATGAGCAGTTCTTC	CASSISVLNEQFF
few	NA	TRBV6-2/TRBV6-3	TRBJ1-5	TGTGCCAGCAGTTACTCGAGCGGTCAATTCAATCAGCCCCAGCATTTT	CASSYSSGQFNQPQHF
few	TRBD2	TRBV29-1	TRBJ2-1	TGCAGCGTTGAAGATCGGGATGGAGCGGGAGTTGTCAATGAGCAGTTCTTC	CSVEDRDGAGVVNEQFF
many	TRBD1	TRBV10-3	TRBJ2-7	TGTGCCATCAGTGGGTACGAGGGGGCATACGAGCAGTACTTC	CAISGYEGAYEQYF
many	TRBD2	TRBV5-1	TRBJ2-1	TGTGCCAGCAGCTTGTCACTAGCGACCACCAATGAGCAGTTCTTC	CASSLSLATTNEQFF
few	NA	TRBV5-1	TRBJ2-1	TGCGCCAGCAGCTTGACTTTGGGGCAGCTAAACAATGAGCAGTTCTTC	CASSLTLGQLNNEQFF
many	NA	TRBV14	TRBJ2-1	TGTGCCAGCAGCCGATCAGGGAGAGCGTTCTTC	CASSRSGRAFF
few	TRBD1	TRBV30	TRBJ1-5	TGTGCCTGGAGTCCAGGGGGCCGGCAGCCCCAGCATTTT	CAWSPGGRQPQHF
many	TRBD2	TRBV5-1	TRBJ2-1	TGCGCCAGCAGGACTAGCGGGAGTTCTGGTGAGCAGTTCTTC	CASRTSGSSGEQFF
many	TRBD2	TRBV20-1	TRBJ2-7	TGCAGTGCTACATTTAGCGGGACCTATTACGAGCAGTACTTC	CSATFSGTYYEQYF
many	TRBD1	TRBV12-3/TRBV12-4	TRBJ2-2	TGTGCCAGCAGCCACACAGGGACAGGGGTCACCGGGGAGCTGTTTTTT	CASSHTGTGVTGELFF